This record covers a single T cell receptor (beta chain). Germline CDR1 MNHEY, CDR2 SVGAGI. V shed 6 bases and J shed 4 bases, with 13 bases lying between them. CDR3 length: 14 amino acids. This specimen belongs to a study of blood T cell repertoires in COVID-19. Overall study: Collection of acute and convalescent COVID-19 samples took place in the United States, Italy and Spain. The analysed material was cDNA or gDNA that came from T cells, B-cell-depleted T cells, or PBMCs.

In the original analysis: Amplifying reference gene primers gave estimates of nucleated cell counts. Repertoires were generated with immunoSEQ multiplex PCR, while TCRdb's copy carries only in-frame clones and drops some. The V and J calls and clone size are taken from that table; D and trimming were inferred from the DNA. The sample consists of about 110,000 clones, about two thirds of them appearing once. Sequencing was carried out using peripheral blood. The rearrangement links TRBV6-5 to TRBJ1-3; no definite D call. The sequence was collected from a human donor with acute or convalescent COVID-19. The donor label of this sample is uncertain. The CDR3 sequence: CASRPGGGGNTIYF. CDR3 bases: TGTGCCAGCAGGCCCGGCGGAGGGGGAAACACCATATATTTT.